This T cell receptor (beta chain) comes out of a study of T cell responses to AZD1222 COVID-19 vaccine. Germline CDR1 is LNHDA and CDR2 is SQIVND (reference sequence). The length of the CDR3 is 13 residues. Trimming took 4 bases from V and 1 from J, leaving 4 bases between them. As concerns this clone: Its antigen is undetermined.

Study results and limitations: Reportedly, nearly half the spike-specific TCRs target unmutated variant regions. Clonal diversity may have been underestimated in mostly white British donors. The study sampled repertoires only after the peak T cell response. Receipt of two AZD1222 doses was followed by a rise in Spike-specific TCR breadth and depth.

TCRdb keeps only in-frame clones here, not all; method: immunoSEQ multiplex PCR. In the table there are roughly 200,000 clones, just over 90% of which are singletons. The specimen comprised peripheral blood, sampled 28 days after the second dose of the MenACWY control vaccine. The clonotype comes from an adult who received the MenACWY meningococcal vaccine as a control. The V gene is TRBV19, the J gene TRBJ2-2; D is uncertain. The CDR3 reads CASSKRNTGELFF. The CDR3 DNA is TGTGCCAGTAGTAAGCGGAACACCGGGGAGCTGTTTTTT.